This TCR beta chain is drawn from a study of blood T cell repertoires in COVID-19. Measured with immunoSEQ multiplex PCR; TCRdb has only the in-frame clones, and not every one. The profile shows about 200,000 clones, about 93% of them singletons. This CDR3 is 14 amino acids long. Trimming took 4 bases from V and 7 from J; bases not matched to a gene: 5. CDR1 is MNHEY and CDR2 is SVGAGI in the germline V gene. The chain recombines TRBV6-5 with TRBJ2-1; 9 bases are a match to TRBD2. This receptor was taken from a man aged 25 to 40 with COVID-19, enrolled during active disease. Specimen: peripheral blood. The DNA of the CDR3 is TGTGCCAGCAGTTCGGCGGGGGGGCGTAATGAGCAGTTCTTC. Encoded protein: CASSSAGGRNEQFF.